This T cell receptor (beta chain) was sequenced during a study of CD8+ T cells in alopecia areata. Treatment defined: oral pan-JAK inhibitor, 5-10 mg twice daily. The CDR3 is made up of 16 amino acids. Germline values: CDR1 SEHNR, CDR2 FQNEAQ (reference sequence). Trimming left V 2 bases short and J 0 bases short, with 10 bases between. Extracted RNA was reverse transcribed into cDNA, the sequencing template. TCRdb's table, derived via immunoSEQ multiplex PCR, lists solely in-frame clones and lacks some. The table has about 190,000 clones, around 56% seen once. The sample holds one count of this clone.

The V call is TRBV7-9, the J call TRBJ2-2, with D unclear. The sequencing here drew on CD4+ T cells sorted from blood, taken at week 4, from a patient treated with tofacitinib. The TCR originated in a human donor with alopecia areata. This CDR3 is CASSLINRSNTGELFF. DNA for the CDR3: TGTGCCAGCAGCTTAATTAACAGATCGAACACCGGGGAGCTGTTTTTT. Using reference TRBV7-9 and TRBJ2-2 for the parts outside the CDR3, the full variable domain is DTGVSQNPRHKITKRGQNVTFRCDPISEHNRLYWYRQTLGQGPEFLTYFQNEAQLEKSRLLSDRFSAERPKGSFSTLEIQRTEQGDSAMYLCASSLINRSNTGELFFGEGSRLTVL.